Below are 19 T cell receptor beta chains sequenced from a single sample in a study of human T cells and chemical hapten exposure. Individual cDNA molecules (in the library) carried attached unique molecular identifiers. TCRdb recomputed calls from the reads with MiXCR, one row per CDR3 protein. Its clone listing holds approximately 29 distinct CDR3 sequences. Total RNA was isolated from unfractionated whole blood. Material for sequencing was whole blood. Every receptor here comes from a human donor with alopecia, or a healthy volunteer (not recorded which). Some clones in this sample may be carry-over from other donors' samples. This table probably holds off-target reads from a library built for another chain.

V gene TRBV5-1 combines with J gene TRBJ1-2; D is uncertain. The CDR3 spans 12 residues. Trimming pared 3 bases from V and 6 bases from J, leaving 9 bases between. Germline values: CDR1 SGHRS, CDR2 YFSETQ. The CDR3 DNA reads as TGCGCCAGCAGCTCCTATCGGAATGGCTACACCTTC. The encoded protein is CASSSYRNGYTF.

CDR3 bases: TGTGCCAGCAGCTTAGCTCTAGGACTAGCGGGAGTCGAGAAGGATGAGCAGTTCTTC. Protein sequence: CASSLALGLAGVEKDEQFF. V and J are TRBV7-8 and TRBJ2-1; 13 bases agree with TRBD2. The V segment lost 0 bases and the J segment 8 bases; nucleotides outside the gene matches: 13. CDR3 size: 19 residues. Germline V gene sequence: CDR1 SGHVS, CDR2 FQNEAQ.

The CDR3 protein is CASSFGTAQETQYF. The CDR3 nucleotides read TGTGCCAGCAGTTTCGGGACAGCCCAAGAGACCCAGTACTTC. The chain recombines TRBV12-3 or TRBV12-4 with TRBJ2-5; 7 nucleotides align to TRBD1. The CDR3 covers 14 residues. Germline trimming cut 3 bases from V and 1 base from J; bases unmatched to any gene: 2.

There are a few counts of this clonotype. The chain recombines TRBV3-1 with TRBJ2-3; TRBD2 might be the D (6 bases). The CDR3 consists of 17 residues. Germline V lookup: CDR1 LGHDT, CDR2 YNNKEL (reference sequence). V was clipped by 1 base and J by 4 bases, with 18 bases between them. The CDR3 region has the DNA TGTGCCAGCAGCCAAGTTTCTGCCCAAACGGGGGCAGATACGCAGTATTTT. As protein: CASSQVSAQTGADTQYF.

This clonotype was found once. An end of the junction differs from the germline gene, which may be a read error. This sequence joins TRBV20-1 and TRBJ1-5; 7 nucleotides match TRBD1. Germline assignment: CDR1 DFQATT and CDR2 SNEGSKA (reference sequence). The CDR3 runs 15 residues. CDR3 residues: CSTSRVGQGDQPQHF. For the CDR3, the DNA is TGCAGTACTAGCCGAGTTGGGCAGGGGGACCAGCCCCAGCATTTT.

The chain links TRBV27 to TRBJ2-7; D is ambiguous. The CDR3 spans 12 residues. CDR1 and CDR2 (germline): MNHEY, SMNVEV (reference sequence). Trimming stripped 8 bases from V and 0 bases from J, with 8 bases between. The CDR3 nucleotides are TGTGCCAGCGGCCGGAGCTCCTACGAGCAGTACTTC. It specifies CASGRSSYEQYF.

The chain links TRBV28 to TRBJ2-7; possibly TRBD2 for D (5 bases). This CDR3 has 14 amino acids. Trimming took off 6 bases at V and 2 bases at J, with 14 bases between the two ends. Per germline, CDR1 MDHEN and CDR2 SYDVKM. The CDR3, as DNA: TGTGCCAGCAGAACCGACGGCGGGCCCTACGAGCAGTACTTC. It translates to CASRTDGGPYEQYF.

This clonotype has just one count. The chain joins TRBV5-1 to TRBJ2-5, with 13 bases lining up with TRBD2. Germline CDR1 reads SGHRS; CDR2 reads YFSETQ. This CDR3 spans 16 amino acids. Trimming cost V 2 bases and J 4 bases; bases outside gene matches: 5. CDR3 sequence reads: CASSLGLAGVTETQYF. CDR3 nucleotide sequence: TGCGCCAGCAGCTTAGGACTAGCGGGAGTAACAGAGACCCAGTACTTC.

The CDR3 protein is CASSRYPLAKNIQYF. The CDR3 DNA reads TGTGCCAGCAGTCGCTATCCCCTAGCCAAAAACATTCAGTACTTC. The rearrangement links TRBV28 to TRBJ2-4; D unresolved. Between the trimmed V and J ends, which lost 5 bases and 0 bases, there was a span of 11 bases. Germline values: CDR1 MDHEN, CDR2 SYDVKM. There are 15 residues in the CDR3.

On this clonotype: A read error may account for a junction end that differs from germline. The V call is TRBV6-1, the J call TRBJ2-1, with D hard to call. Per the germline V gene, CDR1 is MNHNS and CDR2 is SASEGT. CDR3 length: 15 residues. In DNA, the CDR3 is TGTGCCAGCGGTGATAGGGCGAAACCCACCAATGAGCAGTTCTTC. It codes for CASGDRAKPTNEQFF.

The chain combines TRBV7-3 with TRBJ2-1, with TRBD2 matching over 8 bases. Germline CDR1 SGHTA, CDR2 FQGTGA. There are 13 residues in the CDR3. V was pared by 6 bases and J by 6 bases, with 4 bases of the junction left unmatched. Written as DNA, the CDR3 is TGTGCCAGCAGGTACGGGACTAGCAATGAGCAGTTCTTC. Protein: CASRYGTSNEQFF. The full variable domain, rest sourced from reference TRBV7-3 and TRBJ2-1, is GAGVSQTPSNKVTEKGKYVELRCDPISGHTALYWYRQSLGQGPEFLIYFQGTGAADDSGLPNDRFFAVRPEGSVSTLKIQRTERGDSAVYLCASRYGTSNEQFFGPGTRLTVL.

This clonotype was seen a handful of times. V and J are TRBV4-1 and TRBJ2-3, with 7 bases matching TRBD1. The CDR3 has 13 amino acids. Germline V lookup: CDR1 MGHRA, CDR2 YSYEKL. J lost 6 bases, V lost 3 bases, and 3 bases had no gene match. The CDR3 sequence is CASSQTGLDTQYF. The DNA of the CDR3 is TGCGCCAGCAGCCAGACAGGGTTGGATACGCAGTATTTT.

This clonotype was recorded only once. CDR3 in amino acids: CASSTRQGNEQYF. As DNA, the CDR3 is TGTGCCAGCAGTACCCGACAGGGCAACGAGCAGTACTTC. This rearrangement joins TRBV12-3 or TRBV12-4 to TRBJ2-7, with TRBD1 identical over 7 bases. Trimming at V came to 5 bases and at J to 5 bases, leaving 6 bases not matched to a gene. The CDR3 is made up of 13 amino acids.

The chain links TRBV24-1 to TRBJ2-1; possibly TRBD2 for D (5 bases). Deletions cut 5 bases from V and 0 bases from J, with 16 bases between. Germline CDR1 reads KGHDR; CDR2 reads SFDVKD. This CDR3 comprises 17 residues. The CDR3 loop reads CATSAPPGGGSYNEQFF. In DNA, the CDR3 is TGTGCCACCAGTGCCCCCCCTGGCGGAGGCTCCTACAATGAGCAGTTCTTC.

The CDR3 DNA reads TGCAGTGCTAGAGTGCGGTACGAGCAGTACTTC. This sequence encodes CSARVRYEQYF. The chain combines TRBV20-1 with TRBJ2-7, with unresolved D. CDR3 length equals 11 residues. Germline V CDR1 and CDR2: DFQATT, SNEGSKA (reference sequence). Between the trimmed V and J ends, which lost 1 base and 4 bases, there was a span of 5 bases.

This clonotype is a singleton in its sample. This chain uses TRBV5-1 with TRBJ2-3, with 8 nucleotides matching TRBD1. This CDR3 is 15 amino acids long. Germline lookup yields CDR1 SGHRS and CDR2 YFSETQ. J was trimmed by 6 bases and V by 4 bases; bases with no gene match: 10. CDR3 bases: TGCGCCAGCAGCCGGGGCGGACAGGGACGGGATACGCAGTATTTT. Translated, it gives CASSRGGQGRDTQYF.

The chain joins TRBV12-5 to TRBJ2-3; possible D gene TRBD2, 5 bases. The CDR3 consists of 14 residues. V was pared by 4 bases and J by 10 bases, with 18 bases between. CDR1 is LGHNT, CDR2 FRNRAP, per germline. The CDR3 spells CASGSDLRSEAQYF. The CDR3 region has the DNA TGTGCTAGTGGTTCAGACTTACGGTCGGAGGCGCAGTATTTT.

The gene calls are TRBV7-3 and TRBJ2-5; 8 bases agree with TRBD1. V lost 8 bases to trimming and J lost 3 bases; unmatched junction nucleotides: 5. Germline CDR1 is SGHTA and CDR2 is FQGTGA. The CDR3 spans 13 residues. CDR3 amino acids: CASRKTGEETQYF. CDR3 in DNA: TGTGCCAGCCGGAAGACAGGGGAAGAGACCCAGTACTTC.

This chain uses TRBV7-2 with TRBJ2-1, with 7 bases fitting TRBD2. Germline V lookup: CDR1 SGHTA, CDR2 FQGNSA. The CDR3 sequence is 15 residues long. The ends lost 1 base at V and 1 base at J; junction bases unmatched: 1. CDR3 DNA sequence: TGTGCCAGCAGCTTAGGCGGGAGATCCTACAATGAGCAGTTCTTC. This encodes CASSLGGRSYNEQFF.